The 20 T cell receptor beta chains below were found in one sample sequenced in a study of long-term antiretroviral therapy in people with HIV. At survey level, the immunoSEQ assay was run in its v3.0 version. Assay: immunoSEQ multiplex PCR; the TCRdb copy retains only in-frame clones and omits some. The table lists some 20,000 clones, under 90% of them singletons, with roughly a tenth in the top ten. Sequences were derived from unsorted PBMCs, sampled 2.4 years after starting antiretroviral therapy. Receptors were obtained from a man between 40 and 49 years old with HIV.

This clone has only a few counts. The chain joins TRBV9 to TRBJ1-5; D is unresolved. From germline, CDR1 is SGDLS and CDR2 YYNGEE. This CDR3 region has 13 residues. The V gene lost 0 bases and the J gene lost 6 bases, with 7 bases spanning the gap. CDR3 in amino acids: CASSVGSVQPQHF. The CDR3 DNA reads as TGTGCCAGCAGCGTAGGTTCAGTTCAGCCCCAGCATTTT.

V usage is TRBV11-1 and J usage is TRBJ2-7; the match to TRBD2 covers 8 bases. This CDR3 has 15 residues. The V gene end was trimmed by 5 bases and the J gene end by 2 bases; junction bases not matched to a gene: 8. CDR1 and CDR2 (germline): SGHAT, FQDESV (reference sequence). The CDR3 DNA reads TGTGCCAGCAGCCCGGGGGGGCAGGGTCCCTACGAGCAGTACTTC. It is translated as CASSPGGQGPYEQYF. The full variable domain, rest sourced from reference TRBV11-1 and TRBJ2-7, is EAEVAQSPRYKITEKSQAVAFWCDPISGHATLYWYRQILGQGPELLVQFQDESVVDDSQLPKDRFSAERLKGVDSTLKIQPAELGDSAMYLCASSPGGQGPYEQYFGPGTRLTVT.

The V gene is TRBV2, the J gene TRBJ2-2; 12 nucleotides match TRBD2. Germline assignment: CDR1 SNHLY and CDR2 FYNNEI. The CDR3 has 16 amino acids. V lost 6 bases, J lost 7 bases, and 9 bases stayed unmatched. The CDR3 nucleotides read TGTGCCAGCAGGGCGCTAGCGGGGGGGCTAGGCGGGGAGCTGTTTTTT. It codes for CASRALAGGLGGELFF. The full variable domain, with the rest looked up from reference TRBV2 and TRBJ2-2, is EPEVTQTPSHQVTQMGQEVILRCVPISNHLYFYWYRQILGQKVEFLVSFYNNEISEKSEIFDDQFSVERPDGSNFTLKIRSTKLEDSAMYFCASRALAGGLGGELFFGEGSRLTVL.

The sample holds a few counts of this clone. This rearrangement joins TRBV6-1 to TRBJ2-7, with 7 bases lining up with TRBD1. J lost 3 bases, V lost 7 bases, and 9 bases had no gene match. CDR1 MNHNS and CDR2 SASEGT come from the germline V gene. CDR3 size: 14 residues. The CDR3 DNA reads TGTGCCAGCAACCGGGACAGCTCAGGCTACGAGCAGTACTTC. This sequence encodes CASNRDSSGYEQYF.

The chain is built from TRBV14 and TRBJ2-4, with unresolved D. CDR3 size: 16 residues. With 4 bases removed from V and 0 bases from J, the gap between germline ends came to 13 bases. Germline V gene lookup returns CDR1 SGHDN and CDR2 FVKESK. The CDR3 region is CASSLTDVRAKNIQYF. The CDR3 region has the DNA TGTGCCAGCAGCCTGACGGATGTGCGAGCCAAAAACATTCAGTACTTC.

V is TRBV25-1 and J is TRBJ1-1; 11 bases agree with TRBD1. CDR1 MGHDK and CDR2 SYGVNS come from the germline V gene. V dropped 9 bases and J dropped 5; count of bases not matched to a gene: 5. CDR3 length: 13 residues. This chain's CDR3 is CASTDRGRTEAFF. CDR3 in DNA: TGTGCCAGTACGGACAGGGGGCGAACTGAAGCTTTCTTT.

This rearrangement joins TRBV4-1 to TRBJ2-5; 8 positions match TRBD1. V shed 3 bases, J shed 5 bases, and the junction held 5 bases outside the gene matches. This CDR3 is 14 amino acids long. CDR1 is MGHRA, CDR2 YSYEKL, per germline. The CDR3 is CASSQPTGEETQYF. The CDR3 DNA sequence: TGCGCCAGCAGCCAGCCGACAGGGGAGGAGACCCAGTACTTC.

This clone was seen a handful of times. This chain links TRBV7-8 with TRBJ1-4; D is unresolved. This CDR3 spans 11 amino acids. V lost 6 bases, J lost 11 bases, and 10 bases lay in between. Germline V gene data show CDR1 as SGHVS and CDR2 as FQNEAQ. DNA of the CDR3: TGTGCCAGCAGGTTCGGTACGAAACTGTTTTTT. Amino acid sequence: CASRFGTKLFF.

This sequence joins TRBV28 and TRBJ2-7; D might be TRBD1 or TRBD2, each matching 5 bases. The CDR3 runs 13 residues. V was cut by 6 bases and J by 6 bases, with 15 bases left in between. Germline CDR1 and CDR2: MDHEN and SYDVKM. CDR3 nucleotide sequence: TGTGCCAGCAGGGGGGAATGGACCGGCGAGCAGTACTTC. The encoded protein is CASRGEWTGEQYF.

CDR3 sequence reads: CSVEGGGERSYTF. As DNA, the CDR3 is TGCAGCGTTGAAGGGGGAGGGGAGAGGAGCTACACCTTC. The chain joins TRBV29-1 to TRBJ1-2; D may be TRBD1 (5 bases). Trimming took off 1 base at V and 9 bases at J, with 15 bases between the two ends. The CDR3 loop spans 13 amino acids. Per germline, CDR1 SQVTM and CDR2 ANQGSEA.

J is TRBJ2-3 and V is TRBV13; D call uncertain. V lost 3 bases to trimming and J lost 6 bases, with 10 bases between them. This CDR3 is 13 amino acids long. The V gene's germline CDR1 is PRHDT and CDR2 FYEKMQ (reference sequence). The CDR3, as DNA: TGTGCCAGCAGCTTGTTCCACCAGGATACGCAGTATTTT. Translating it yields CASSLFHQDTQYF. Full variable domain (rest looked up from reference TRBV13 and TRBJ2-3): AAGVIQSPRHLIKEKRETATLKCYPIPRHDTVYWYQQGPGQDPQFLISFYEKMQSDKGSIPDRFSAQQFSDYHSELNMSSLELGDSALYFCASSLFHQDTQYFGPGTRLTVL.

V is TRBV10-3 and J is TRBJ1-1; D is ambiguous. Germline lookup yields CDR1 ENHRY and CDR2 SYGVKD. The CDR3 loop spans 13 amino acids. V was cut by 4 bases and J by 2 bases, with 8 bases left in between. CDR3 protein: CAISGDSNTEAFF. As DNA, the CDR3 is TGTGCCATCAGTGGGGATTCTAACACTGAAGCTTTCTTT.

CDR3 protein: CASTSLASGNPYEQYF. Here the CDR3 DNA reads TGTGCCAGTACGTCTCTGGCTAGCGGGAATCCCTACGAGCAGTACTTC. V is TRBV27 and J is TRBJ2-7, with 9 nucleotides matching TRBD2. The CDR3 is made up of 16 amino acids. The germline V gene has CDR1 MNHEY and CDR2 SMNVEV (reference sequence). V gave up 9 bases and J gave up 2 bases; unmatched junction bases: 14.

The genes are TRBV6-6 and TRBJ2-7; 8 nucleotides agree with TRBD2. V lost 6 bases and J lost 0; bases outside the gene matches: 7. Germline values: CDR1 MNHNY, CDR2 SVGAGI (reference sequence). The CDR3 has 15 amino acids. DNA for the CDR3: TGTGCCAGCAGCCTGTCGACTAGCGCCTCCTACGAGCAGTACTTC. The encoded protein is CASSLSTSASYEQYF.

The CDR3 region is CAISEGRPDTGELFF. The DNA of the CDR3 is TGTGCCATCAGTGAAGGGCGGCCGGACACCGGGGAGCTGTTTTTT. The rearrangement links TRBV10-3 to TRBJ2-2; D ambiguous. Germline V CDR1 and CDR2: ENHRY, SYGVKD. The length of the CDR3 is 15 residues. The germline V and J ends were trimmed by 3 bases and 3 bases, with 11 bases remaining between them.

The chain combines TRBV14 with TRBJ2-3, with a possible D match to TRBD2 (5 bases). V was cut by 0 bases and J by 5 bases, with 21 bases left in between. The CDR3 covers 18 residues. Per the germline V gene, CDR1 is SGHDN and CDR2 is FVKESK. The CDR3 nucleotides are TGTGCCAGCAGCCAAGAGGGGATTAAGCGGCCGAGGGAAGATACGCAGTATTTT. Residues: CASSQEGIKRPREDTQYF.

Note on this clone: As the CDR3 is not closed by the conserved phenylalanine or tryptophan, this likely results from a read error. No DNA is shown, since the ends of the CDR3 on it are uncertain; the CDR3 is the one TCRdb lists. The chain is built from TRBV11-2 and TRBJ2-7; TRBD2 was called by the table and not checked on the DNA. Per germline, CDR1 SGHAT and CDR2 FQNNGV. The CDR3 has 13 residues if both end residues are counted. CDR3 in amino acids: CASSLDAGNPFIL.

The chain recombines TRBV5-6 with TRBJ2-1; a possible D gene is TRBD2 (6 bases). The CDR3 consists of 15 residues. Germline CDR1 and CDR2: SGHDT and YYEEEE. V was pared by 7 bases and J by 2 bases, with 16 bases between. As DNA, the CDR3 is TGTGCCAGCGACCCTTGGGGGGTAACCTACAATGAGCAGTTCTTC. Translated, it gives CASDPWGVTYNEQFF.

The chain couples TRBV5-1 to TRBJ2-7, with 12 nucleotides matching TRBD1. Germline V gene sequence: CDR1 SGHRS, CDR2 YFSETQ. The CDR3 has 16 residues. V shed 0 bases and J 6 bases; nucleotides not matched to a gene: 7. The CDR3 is CASSLGWGQGAVEQYF. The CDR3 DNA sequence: TGCGCCAGCAGCTTGGGGTGGGGACAGGGGGCTGTCGAGCAGTACTTC.

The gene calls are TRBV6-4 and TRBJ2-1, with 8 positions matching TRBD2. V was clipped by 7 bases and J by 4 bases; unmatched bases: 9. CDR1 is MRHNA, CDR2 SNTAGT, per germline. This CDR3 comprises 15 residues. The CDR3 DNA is TGTGCCAGCATCGAGGCGGGGGGCCCTTACAATGAGCAGTTCTTC. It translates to CASIEAGGPYNEQFF.